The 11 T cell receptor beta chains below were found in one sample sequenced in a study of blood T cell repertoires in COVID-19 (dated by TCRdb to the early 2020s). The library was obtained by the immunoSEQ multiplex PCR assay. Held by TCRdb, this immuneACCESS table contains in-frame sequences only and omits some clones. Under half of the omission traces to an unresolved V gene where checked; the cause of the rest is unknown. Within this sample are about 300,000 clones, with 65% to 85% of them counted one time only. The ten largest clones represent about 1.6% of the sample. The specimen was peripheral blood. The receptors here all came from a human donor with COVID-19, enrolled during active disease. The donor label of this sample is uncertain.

This chain's CDR3 is CASSPTGETQYF. The CDR3 bases are TGTGCCAGCAGCCCGACGGGGGAGACCCAGTACTTC. This chain links TRBV7-2 with TRBJ2-5; D is possibly TRBD2 (5 bases). This CDR3 is 12 amino acids long. V lost 5 bases and J 5 bases, leaving 9 bases between the germline ends. Germline CDR1 reads SGHTA; CDR2 reads FQGNSA.

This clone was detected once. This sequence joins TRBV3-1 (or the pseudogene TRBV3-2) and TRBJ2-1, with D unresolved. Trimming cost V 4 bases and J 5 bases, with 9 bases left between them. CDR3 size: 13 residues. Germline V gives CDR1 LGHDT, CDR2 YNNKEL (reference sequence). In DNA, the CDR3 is TGTGCCAGCAGCCCGGAGCCAAACAATGAGCAGTTCTTC. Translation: CASSPEPNNEQFF.

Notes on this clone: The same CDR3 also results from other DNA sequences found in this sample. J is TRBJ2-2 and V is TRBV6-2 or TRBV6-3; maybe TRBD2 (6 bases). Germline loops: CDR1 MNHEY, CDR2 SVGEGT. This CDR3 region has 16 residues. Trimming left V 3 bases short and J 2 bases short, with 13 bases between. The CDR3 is CASSYGPGTNTGELFF. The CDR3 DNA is TGTGCCAGCAGTTATGGGCCGGGGACTAACACCGGGGAGCTGTTTTTT.

The CDR3 loop reads CASSGAGIRYEQYF. The DNA of the CDR3 is TGTGCCAGCAGCGGAGCGGGGATTCGGTACGAGCAGTACTTC. The V call is TRBV28, the J call TRBJ2-7, with 7 bases that match TRBD2. J was trimmed by 4 bases and V by 6 bases; bases with no gene match: 9. Germline CDR1 MDHEN, CDR2 SYDVKM. The CDR3 consists of 14 residues.

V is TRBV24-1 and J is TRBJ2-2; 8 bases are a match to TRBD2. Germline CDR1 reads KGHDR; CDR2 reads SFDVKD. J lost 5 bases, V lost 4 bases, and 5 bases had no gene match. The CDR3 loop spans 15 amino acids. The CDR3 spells CATSDPRGGTGELFF. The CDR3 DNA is TGTGCCACCAGTGACCCCCGGGGGGGGACCGGGGAGCTGTTTTTT.

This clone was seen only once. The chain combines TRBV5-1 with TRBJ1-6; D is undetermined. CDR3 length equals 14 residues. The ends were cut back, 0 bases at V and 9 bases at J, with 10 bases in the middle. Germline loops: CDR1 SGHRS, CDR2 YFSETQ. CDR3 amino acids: CASSLEWAGSPLHF. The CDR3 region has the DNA TGCGCCAGCAGCTTGGAGTGGGCAGGTTCACCCCTCCACTTT.

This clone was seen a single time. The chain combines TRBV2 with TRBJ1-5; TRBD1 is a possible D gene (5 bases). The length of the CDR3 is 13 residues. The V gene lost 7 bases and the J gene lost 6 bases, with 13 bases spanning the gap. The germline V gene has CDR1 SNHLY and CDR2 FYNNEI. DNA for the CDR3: TGTGCCAGCAAAAGGACAAAATTTCAGCCCCAGCATTTT. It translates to CASKRTKFQPQHF.

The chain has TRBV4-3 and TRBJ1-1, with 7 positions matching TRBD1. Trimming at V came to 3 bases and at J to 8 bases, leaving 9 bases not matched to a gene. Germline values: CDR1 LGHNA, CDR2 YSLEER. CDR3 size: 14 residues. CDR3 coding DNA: TGCGCCAGCAGCCAGGATACAGGGGCGGGCGAAGCTTTCTTT. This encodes CASSQDTGAGEAFF.

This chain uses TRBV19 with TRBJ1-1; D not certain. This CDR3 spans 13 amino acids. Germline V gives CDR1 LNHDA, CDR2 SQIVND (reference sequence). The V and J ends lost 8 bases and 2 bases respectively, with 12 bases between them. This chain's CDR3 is CASGWGANTEAFF. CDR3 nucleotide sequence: TGTGCCAGTGGCTGGGGAGCTAACACTGAAGCTTTCTTT.

The CDR3 here is CASTRGVDEQYF. The CDR3 region has the DNA TGTGCCAGCACCCGCGGGGTCGACGAGCAGTACTTC. The genes are TRBV28 and TRBJ2-7; D is perhaps TRBD2 (6 bases). CDR1 and CDR2 from the germline V gene are MDHEN and SYDVKM. Trimming took off 7 bases at V and 5 bases at J, with 12 bases between the two ends. The CDR3 is 12 residues long.

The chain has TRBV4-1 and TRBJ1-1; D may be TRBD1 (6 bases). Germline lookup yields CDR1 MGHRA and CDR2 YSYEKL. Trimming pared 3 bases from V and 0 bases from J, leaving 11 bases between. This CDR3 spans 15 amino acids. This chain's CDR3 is CASSQPGQMNTEAFF. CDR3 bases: TGCGCCAGCAGCCAGCCTGGACAGATGAACACTGAAGCTTTCTTT.